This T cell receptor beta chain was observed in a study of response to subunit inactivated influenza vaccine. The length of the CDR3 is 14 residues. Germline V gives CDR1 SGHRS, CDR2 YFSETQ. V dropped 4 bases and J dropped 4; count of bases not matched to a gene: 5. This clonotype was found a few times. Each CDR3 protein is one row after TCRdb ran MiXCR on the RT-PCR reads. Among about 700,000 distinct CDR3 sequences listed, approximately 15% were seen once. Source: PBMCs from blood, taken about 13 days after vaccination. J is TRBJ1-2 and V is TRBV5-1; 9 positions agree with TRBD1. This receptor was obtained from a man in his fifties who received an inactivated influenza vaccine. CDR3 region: CASSGGTGRYGYTF. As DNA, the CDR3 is TGCGCCAGCAGCGGAGGGACAGGGCGCTATGGCTACACCTTC.